This T cell receptor (beta chain) appears in the sequencing data of a study of T cell repertoires in ileal Crohn's disease. Study-wide results and limits: Clonal expansions were more frequent in active smokers than non-smokers at surgery.

A remark on this clone: As yet, its antigen is unknown.

The time point here: neoterminal ileum biopsy at postoperative endoscopy, about 6 months after surgery. Eligibility required adulthood, ileal or ileocolonic Crohn's disease and indicated ileocolonic resection. The protocol was immunoSEQ multiplex PCR, while the TCRdb copy is restricted to in-frame clones and leaves out a portion. Seen here are about 59,000 clones, about 89% observed once, and the top ten hold over 2%. The CDR3 totals 15 residues. Trimming removed 0 bases from V and 0 bases from J, with 8 bases in between. Germline-derived CDR1 and CDR2 are MNHEY and SVGAGI. The TCR was taken from an adult with Crohn's disease. Source material: ileal tissue. This chain links TRBV6-5 with TRBJ1-1; D unresolved. This CDR3 reads CASSYSGNLNTEAFF. The CDR3 nucleotides are TGTGCCAGCAGTTACTCGGGCAACCTGAACACTGAAGCTTTCTTT.